The clone carrying this T cell receptor beta chain was picked up a small number of times. Germline-derived CDR1 and CDR2 are SGHRS and YFSETQ. V was shortened by 0 bases and J by 3 bases, with 9 bases between the two germline ends. This CDR3 is built from 14 residues. TCRdb re-called the RT-PCR reads through MiXCR, storing one row per CDR3 protein. Counted here are about 680,000 distinct CDR3 sequences, approximately 14% occurring once; the ten biggest clones make up 3.6%. V is TRBV5-1 and J is TRBJ1-2; no reliable D call. The sequence was collected from a female donor in good health, serving as a healthy control. The sequencing input was memory CD4+ T cells from blood. In nucleotides, the CDR3 is TGCGCCAGCAGCTTGGATCCAGCTTACTATGGCTACACCTTC. Its protein is CASSLDPAYYGYTF.